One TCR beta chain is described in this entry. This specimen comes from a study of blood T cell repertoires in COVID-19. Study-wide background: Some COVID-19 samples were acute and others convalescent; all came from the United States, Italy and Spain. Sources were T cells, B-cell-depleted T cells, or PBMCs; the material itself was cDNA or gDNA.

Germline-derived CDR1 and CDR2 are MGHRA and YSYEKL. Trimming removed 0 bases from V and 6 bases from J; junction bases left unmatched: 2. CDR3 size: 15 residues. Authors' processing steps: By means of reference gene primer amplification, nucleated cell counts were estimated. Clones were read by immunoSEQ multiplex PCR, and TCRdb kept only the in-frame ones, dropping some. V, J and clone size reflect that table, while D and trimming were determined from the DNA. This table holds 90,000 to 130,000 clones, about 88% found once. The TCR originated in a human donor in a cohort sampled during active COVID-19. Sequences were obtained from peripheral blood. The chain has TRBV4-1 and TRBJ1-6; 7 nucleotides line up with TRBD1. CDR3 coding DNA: TGCGCCAGCAGCCAAGAACAGGGGCGTAATTCACCCCTCCACTTT. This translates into CASSQEQGRNSPLHF.